The 23 T cell receptor beta chains listed next were all sequenced from one sample in a study of cytomegalovirus exposure and HLA in healthy donors (dated by TCRdb to about 2017). To prepare the library, the immunoSEQ multiplex PCR assay was applied. TCRdb carries this immuneACCESS record with in-frame sequences only. Its versions omit some clonotypes, under half of them owing to an unresolved V gene in the studies checked, with the rest unexplained. In all, the sample holds over 90,000 clones, and roughly 95% of those were seen once. The top ten constitute 0.7% to 0.9% of the sample. The sequenced material came from PBMCs. The receptor set was obtained from a young woman in good health and CMV-seronegative.

The chain combines TRBV19 with TRBJ2-3, with 10 bases fitting TRBD2. V was clipped by 6 bases and J by 7 bases; unmatched bases: 7. CDR1 and CDR2 from the germline V gene are LNHDA and SQIVND (reference sequence). The length of the CDR3 is 14 residues. The CDR3 DNA is TGTGCCAGTAGCCGAGCGGGGGGGACGAATACGCAGTATTTT. Amino acid sequence: CASSRAGGTNTQYF. The full variable domain, with the rest looked up from reference TRBV19 and TRBJ2-3, is DGGITQSPKYLFRKEGQNVTLSCEQNLNHDAMYWYRQDPGQGLRLIYYSQIVNDFQKGDIAEGYSVSREKKESFPLTVTSAQKNPTAFYLCASSRAGGTNTQYFGPGTRLTVL.

V usage is TRBV27 and J usage is TRBJ1-5, with D perhaps TRBD1 (5 bases). The CDR3 totals 12 residues. Looked up from germline, CDR1 is MNHEY and CDR2 is SMNVEV (reference sequence). Trimming left V 8 bases short and J 4 bases short, with 9 bases between. The DNA of the CDR3 is TGTGCCAGCGGAAGGGGAAATCAGCCCCAGCATTTT. Its protein product is CASGRGNQPQHF.

The chain is built from TRBV18 and TRBJ1-1; TRBD1 matches at 10 bases. The CDR3 runs 13 residues. Germline loops: CDR1 KGHSH, CDR2 LQKENI. Trimming took 8 bases from V and 3 from J; bases not matched to a gene: 3. CDR3 nucleotides: TGTGCCAGCCCGACAGGGGGCGACACTGAAGCTTTCTTT. Translated: CASPTGGDTEAFF.

The chain uses TRBV7-9 and TRBJ1-2, with TRBD1 identical over 8 bases. This CDR3 spans 17 amino acids. J gave up 7 bases and V 1 base, and 14 bases lay outside the gene matches. Germline CDR1 is SEHNR and CDR2 is FQNEAQ (reference sequence). In DNA form, the CDR3 reads TGTGCCAGCAGCTTAGGAGAACCAGGGGGCGCACTGGCTGGCTACACCTTC. The encoded protein is CASSLGEPGGALAGYTF.

The sample holds one count of this clone. This chain links TRBV9 with TRBJ2-7; D is perhaps TRBD1 (5 bases). This CDR3 is 16 amino acids long. Per the germline V gene, CDR1 is SGDLS and CDR2 is YYNGEE. Trimming removed 0 bases at V and 2 bases at J, with 15 bases between. CDR3 nucleotides: TGTGCCAGCAGCGTAGGGGAAGGGGTCGGTGCCTACGAGCAGTACTTC. Translated: CASSVGEGVGAYEQYF.

The CDR3 sequence: CACLGQGGRVHEQYF. DNA of the CDR3: TGTGCCTGTCTAGGACAGGGTGGGAGAGTCCACGAGCAGTACTTC. This chain joins TRBV30 and TRBJ2-7, with 8 bases fitting TRBD1. This CDR3 region has 15 residues. The germline V gene has CDR1 GTSNPN and CDR2 SVGIG (reference sequence). V shed 6 bases, J shed 5 bases, and the junction held 15 bases outside the gene matches.

The chain has TRBV27 and TRBJ1-6; D possibly corresponds to TRBD1 (5 bases). Germline V gene sequence: CDR1 MNHEY, CDR2 SMNVEV (reference sequence). Trimming pared 3 bases from V and 5 bases from J, leaving 8 bases between. There are 14 residues in the CDR3. The CDR3 DNA sequence: TGTGCCAGCAGTTTGGCAGGGAATAATTCACCCCTCCACTTT. The encoded protein is CASSLAGNNSPLHF.

The gene calls are TRBV30 and TRBJ1-4; 9 nucleotides agree with TRBD1. CDR1 GTSNPN and CDR2 SVGIG come from the germline V gene (reference sequence). Trimming took 2 bases from V and 8 from J; bases not matched to a gene: 9. CDR3 length: 15 residues. CDR3 sequence (DNA): TGTGCCTGGAGTCCACCGACAGGGGGGGCGGAAAAACTGTTTTTT. This gives the protein CAWSPPTGGAEKLFF.

In DNA, the CDR3 is TGTGCCAGCAGCTCCTACCCACTAGCGGGGAACAATGAGCAGTTCTTC. Amino acids: CASSSYPLAGNNEQFF. This rearrangement joins TRBV7-2 to TRBJ2-1; 10 bases fit TRBD2. Per germline, CDR1 SGHTA and CDR2 FQGNSA. The trim removed 4 bases at V and 5 bases at J, leaving 8 bases unmatched. CDR3 length: 16 residues.

This clone was seen just once. For the CDR3, the DNA is TGTGCCAGCAGTCATACAGGGAGCACTGAAGCTTTCTTT. Amino acids: CASSHTGSTEAFF. This sequence joins TRBV6-5 and TRBJ1-1; weak D call: TRBD1 (6 bases). Trimming took off 5 bases at V and 4 bases at J, with 11 bases between the two ends. The CDR3 runs 13 residues. Germline CDR1 and CDR2: MNHEY and SVGAGI.

CDR3 amino acids: CASSYVSAGNEQFF. CDR3 bases: TGTGCCAGCAGTTACGTCTCCGCCGGCAATGAGCAGTTCTTC. The chain links TRBV6-5 to TRBJ2-1, with unresolved D. The CDR3 is 14 residues long. The V end lost 2 bases, the J end lost 6 bases, and 11 bases lay between the germline ends. Looked up from germline, CDR1 is MNHEY and CDR2 is SVGAGI.

This chain uses TRBV5-1 with TRBJ2-7; 10 bases map to TRBD2. Germline V gene data show CDR1 as SGHRS and CDR2 as YFSETQ. The CDR3 extends over 14 amino acids. V lost 5 bases, J lost 2 bases, and 4 bases stayed unmatched. Here the CDR3 DNA reads TGCGCCAGCAGTTGGACTAGCGGTGCCTACGAGCAGTACTTC. Protein product: CASSWTSGAYEQYF.

The chain employs TRBV9 and TRBJ1-1; 7 positions agree with TRBD1. V gave up 5 bases and J gave up 1 base; unmatched junction bases: 8. CDR1 is SGDLS and CDR2 is YYNGEE in the germline V gene. CDR3 length equals 15 residues. For the CDR3, the DNA is TGTGCCAGCAGAAAGACCGGGACAGAGAACACTGAAGCTTTCTTT. Protein: CASRKTGTENTEAFF.

The genes are TRBV6-6 and TRBJ2-1; 7 positions match TRBD1. V was pared by 5 bases and J by 0 bases, with 4 bases of the junction left unmatched. CDR3 size: 15 residues. Germline V gene sequence: CDR1 MNHNY, CDR2 SVGAGI (reference sequence). CDR3 DNA sequence: TGTGCCAGCAGTGGCGAGGGGGCCTCCTACAATGAGCAGTTCTTC. Translation gives CASSGEGASYNEQFF.

This clone was detected once. This sample includes further DNA sequences coding for the same CDR3. This chain links TRBV5-1 with TRBJ2-3; no firm D call. This CDR3 has 14 amino acids. Germline loops: CDR1 SGHRS, CDR2 YFSETQ. V lost 0 bases, J lost 0 bases, and 5 bases lay in between. For the CDR3, the DNA is TGCGCCAGCAGCTTGGCCTCTAGCACAGATACGCAGTATTTT. Its translation: CASSLASSTDTQYF.

V is TRBV10-3 and J is TRBJ2-5; D is possibly TRBD2 (5 bases). Germline V lookup: CDR1 ENHRY, CDR2 SYGVKD. This CDR3 comprises 14 residues. Trimming left V 7 bases short and J 1 base short, with 13 bases between. In DNA, the CDR3 is TGTGCCATCACCGCGGGTGGGGTCCAAGAGACCCAGTACTTC. Translated: CAITAGGVQETQYF.

The chain couples TRBV5-6 to TRBJ1-3, with D maybe TRBD1 (6 bases). With 7 bases removed from V and 0 bases from J, the gap between germline ends came to 14 bases. CDR1 is SGHDT and CDR2 is YYEEEE in the germline V gene. This CDR3 is built from 15 residues. CDR3 residues: CASPQGPHSGNTIYF. The DNA for the CDR3 is TGTGCCAGCCCACAGGGTCCCCACTCTGGAAACACCATATATTTT.

The rearrangement joins TRBV13 to TRBJ2-7; D is unresolved. Trimming took 2 bases from V and 3 from J, leaving 11 bases between them. CDR1 is PRHDT and CDR2 is FYEKMQ in the germline V gene (reference sequence). This CDR3 has 14 amino acids. CDR3 sequence: CASSLNSRVYEQYF. CDR3 sequence (DNA): TGTGCCAGCAGCTTAAACTCCCGGGTCTACGAGCAGTACTTC.

V and J are TRBV7-3 and TRBJ2-5; TRBD2 aligns across 14 bases. CDR1 SGHTA and CDR2 FQGTGA come from the germline V gene. The CDR3 has 22 amino acids. V dropped 5 bases and J dropped 1; count of bases not matched to a gene: 21. The CDR3 DNA is TGTGCCAGCAGCCGTGGGCCGATCACACCGGGACTAGCGGGGGAGATCCAAGAGACCCAGTACTTC. Translation gives CASSRGPITPGLAGEIQETQYF.

The chain couples TRBV10-3 to TRBJ1-2; possibly TRBD1 for D (5 bases). This CDR3 comprises 14 residues. Per the germline V gene, CDR1 is ENHRY and CDR2 is SYGVKD. V lost 2 bases and J lost 4, with 11 bases in between. CDR3 nucleotide sequence: TGTGCCATCAGTGAGCTGACAGAAAGCTATGGCTACACCTTC. Protein: CAISELTESYGYTF.

J is TRBJ2-1 and V is TRBV4-3; 7 positions match TRBD1. Germline assignment: CDR1 LGHNA and CDR2 YSLEER. CDR3 size: 15 residues. V shed 1 base, J shed 8 bases, and the junction held 8 bases outside the gene matches. This chain's CDR3 is CASSQGAGGWDEQFF. The CDR3 DNA sequence: TGCGCCAGCAGCCAAGGGGCAGGGGGTTGGGATGAGCAGTTCTTC.

The J gene is TRBJ2-2, the V gene TRBV29-1, with 10 bases fitting TRBD2. Per germline, CDR1 SQVTM and CDR2 ANQGSEA. The CDR3 is 14 residues long. Trimming at V came to 7 bases and at J to 1 base, leaving 3 bases not matched to a gene. CDR3 amino acids: CSAERGGNTGELFF. DNA for the CDR3: TGCAGCGCAGAGCGGGGGGGGAACACCGGGGAGCTGTTTTTT.

With respect to this clone: The junction and the germline gene differ at one end; a read error may be behind it. V and J are TRBV7-7 and TRBJ2-1; 10 bases are shared with TRBD2. The germline gives CDR1 SSHAT, CDR2 FNYEAQ (reference sequence). CDR3 size: 14 residues. The CDR3 protein is CASSRLAGSNEQFF. In DNA form, the CDR3 reads TGTGCTAGCAGCCGACTAGCGGGCTCCAATGAGCAGTTCTTC.